These 24 T cell receptor beta chains were sequenced from one sample in a study of T cells after somatic rescue of genetic block. Clones were sequenced by immunoSEQ multiplex PCR, and TCRdb holds only the in-frame ones, with some missing. The data show 50,000 to 60,000 clones, with roughly 96% seen just once and approximately 0.077% held by the top ten. Sequencing input: peripheral blood mononuclear cells (PBMCs). These receptor sequences come from a child younger than two.

V and J are TRBV2 and TRBJ1-4; a weak D match, TRBD1 (6 bases). There are 12 residues in the CDR3. Germline values: CDR1 SNHLY, CDR2 FYNNEI. Trimming stripped 4 bases from V and 8 bases from J, with 8 bases between. The CDR3 DNA sequence: TGTGCCAGCAGTGGGGGGCGCGAAAAACTGTTTTTT. This codes for CASSGGREKLFF.

The chain couples TRBV5-1 to TRBJ2-3; 11 nucleotides line up with TRBD1. This CDR3 has 16 residues. The ends lost 4 bases at V and 2 bases at J; junction bases unmatched: 6. Per germline, CDR1 SGHRS and CDR2 YFSETQ. CDR3 sequence (DNA): TGCGCCAGCAGCCCCAGGACAGGGGGCTACACAGATACGCAGTATTTT. Translated, it gives CASSPRTGGYTDTQYF.

The CDR3 nucleotides are TGCGCCAGCAGCTTTGACTCCTCCTACAATGAGCAGTTCTTC. Its translation is CASSFDSSYNEQFF. This chain joins TRBV5-1 and TRBJ2-1; no firm D call. Trimming shortened V by 2 bases and J by 0 bases, and 6 bases separated the two germline ends. Germline lookup yields CDR1 SGHRS and CDR2 YFSETQ. The CDR3 length is 14 residues.

The J gene is TRBJ1-2, the V gene TRBV19, with a tentative D call TRBD1 (5 bases). Trimming stripped 2 bases from V and 0 bases from J, with 13 bases between. This CDR3 is built from 16 residues. Germline values: CDR1 LNHDA, CDR2 SQIVND (reference sequence). CDR3: CASSIRSGSPNYGYTF. The CDR3 region has the DNA TGTGCCAGTAGTATAAGATCAGGGTCTCCTAACTATGGCTACACCTTC.

This clone has only one observation. This CDR3 is also generated by other DNA sequences in the sample. The genes are TRBV19 and TRBJ2-7, with D perhaps matching TRBD1 (6 bases). V lost 1 base to trimming and J lost 1 base, with 8 bases between them. Germline CDR1 reads LNHDA; CDR2 reads SQIVND (reference sequence). This CDR3 contains 14 residues. CDR3 nucleotide sequence: TGTGCCAGTAGTATAGGGCAGGGGTCCTACGAGCAGTACTTC. It codes for CASSIGQGSYEQYF.

V gene TRBV9 combines with J gene TRBJ1-4, with TRBD1 matching over 9 bases. V lost 2 bases and J lost 7; bases outside the gene matches: 6. CDR3 length: 15 residues. Germline lookup yields CDR1 SGDLS and CDR2 YYNGEE. The CDR3 protein is CASSVTGQGSEKLFF. In DNA, the CDR3 is TGTGCCAGCAGCGTTACGGGACAGGGATCTGAAAAACTGTTTTTT.

The rearrangement joins TRBV27 to TRBJ2-1; 8 bases are shared with TRBD2. The length of the CDR3 is 15 residues. Germline CDR1 is MNHEY and CDR2 is SMNVEV (reference sequence). J gave up 1 base and V 3 bases, and 2 bases lay outside the gene matches. The CDR3 spells CASSFRLASYNEQFF. CDR3 DNA sequence: TGTGCCAGCAGTTTCCGACTAGCGTCCTACAATGAGCAGTTCTTC.

This rearrangement joins TRBV10-3 to TRBJ1-1; 9 nucleotides match TRBD1. The V segment lost 6 bases and the J segment 2 bases; nucleotides outside the gene matches: 1. This CDR3 has 13 amino acids. CDR1 is ENHRY, CDR2 SYGVKD, per germline. CDR3 protein: CAIRGQGNTEAFF. The CDR3, as DNA: TGTGCCATCAGGGGACAGGGTAACACTGAAGCTTTCTTT.

The chain uses TRBV27 and TRBJ2-2, with 9 bases matching TRBD2. V gave up 4 bases and J gave up 7 bases; unmatched junction bases: 13. CDR3 length equals 17 residues. Germline CDR1 and CDR2: MNHEY and SMNVEV (reference sequence). The CDR3 bases are TGTGCCAGCAGTTATTCGGGCGGGAGGGCCATGAACGGGGAGCTGTTTTTT. Amino acid sequence: CASSYSGGRAMNGELFF.

This rearrangement joins TRBV9 to TRBJ2-7; TRBD2 matches at 8 bases. The CDR3 contains 14 residues. V lost 5 bases, J lost 4 bases, and 8 bases stayed unmatched. Germline CDR1 is SGDLS and CDR2 is YYNGEE. Written as DNA, the CDR3 is TGTGCCAGCAGTCCTCCGGGACTAGTTTACGAGCAGTACTTC. Translated, it gives CASSPPGLVYEQYF.

This clone appeared a few times. The chain is built from TRBV7-3 and TRBJ2-2; no clear D gene. V lost 5 bases, J lost 2 bases, and 12 bases lay in between. The CDR3 consists of 15 residues. Germline CDR1 reads SGHTA; CDR2 reads FQGTGA. The CDR3 nucleotides read TGTGCCAGCAGCCTCCAGACGGGTAACACCGGGGAGCTGTTTTTT. It specifies CASSLQTGNTGELFF.

Comments on this clone: The same CDR3 also results from other DNA sequences found in this sample. This sequence joins TRBV5-1 and TRBJ1-3; D is unresolved. CDR1 is SGHRS and CDR2 is YFSETQ in the germline V gene. The CDR3 has 14 amino acids. V was clipped by 0 bases and J by 0 bases, with 4 bases between them. CDR3 coding DNA: TGCGCCAGCAGCTTGGAGGTCTCTGGAAACACCATATATTTT. This encodes CASSLEVSGNTIYF. The full variable domain, in which reference TRBV5-1 and TRBJ1-3 provide the parts outside the CDR3, is KAGVTQTPRYLIKTRGQQVTLSCSPISGHRSVSWYQQTPGQGLQFLFEYFSETQRNKGNFPGRFSGRQFSNSRSEMNVSTLELGDSALYLCASSLEVSGNTIYFGEGSWLTVV.

This clone was observed a handful of times. This chain joins TRBV5-6 and TRBJ2-7; TRBD2 agrees at 8 bases. Trimming took 1 base from V and 7 from J; bases not matched to a gene: 10. Germline-derived CDR1 and CDR2 are SGHDT and YYEEEE. The CDR3 is 15 amino acids. The CDR3 DNA is TGTGCCAGCAGCTTGAGTCTAGCGGGCGTGTGGGAGCAGTACTTC. It is translated as CASSLSLAGVWEQYF.

The V and J genes are TRBV4-2 and TRBJ1-2; D not resolved. V lost 0 bases, J lost 5 bases, and 10 bases lay in between. This CDR3 is built from 14 residues. Germline V lookup: CDR1 LGHNA, CDR2 YNFKEQ. The CDR3 region has the DNA TGTGCCAGCAGCCAAGATCTTGAGGAGTATGGCTACACCTTC. Translated: CASSQDLEEYGYTF.

This chain links TRBV18 with TRBJ2-7; D not resolved. The V end was cut by 1 base, the J end by 2 bases, with 9 bases between. CDR3 size: 14 residues. Germline loops: CDR1 KGHSH, CDR2 LQKENI. The CDR3 loop reads CASSPLGQTYEQYF. DNA of the CDR3: TGTGCCAGCTCACCACTGGGTCAGACCTACGAGCAGTACTTC.

This CDR3 reads CASSASGAGNIQYF. CDR3 nucleotide sequence: TGTGCCAGCAGCGCCTCAGGGGCGGGAAACATTCAGTACTTC. The rearrangement links TRBV9 to TRBJ2-4; D is possibly TRBD1 (6 bases). Deletions cut 3 bases from V and 6 bases from J, with 13 bases between. Per germline, CDR1 SGDLS and CDR2 YYNGEE. CDR3 size: 14 residues.

The chain is built from TRBV18 and TRBJ2-5, with TRBD2 matching over 8 bases. The germline CDR1 and CDR2 sequences are KGHSH and LQKENI. The CDR3 sequence is 15 residues long. Trimming removed 2 bases from V and 6 bases from J; junction bases left unmatched: 8. In nucleotides, the CDR3 is TGTGCCAGCTCACCAGGTCGGGAGGGCCTAAAGACCCAGTACTTC. Encoded protein: CASSPGREGLKTQYF.

This rearrangement joins TRBV6-5 to TRBJ2-1; 8 bases fit TRBD2. CDR1 and CDR2 (germline): MNHEY, SVGAGI. Trimming took 6 bases from V and 7 from J; bases not matched to a gene: 11. The CDR3 totals 15 residues. The CDR3 here is CASRTSGSKWNEQFF. The CDR3 DNA reads as TGTGCCAGCAGGACCAGCGGGAGTAAATGGAATGAGCAGTTCTTC.

The chain employs TRBV7-2 and TRBJ2-4; D remains ambiguous. Trimming took 5 bases from V and 5 from J, leaving 7 bases between them. This CDR3 contains 12 residues. The germline CDR1 and CDR2 sequences are SGHTA and FQGNSA. In DNA, the CDR3 is TGTGCCAGCAGCCCCCAACAAAACATTCAGTACTTC. Amino acids: CASSPQQNIQYF.

The gene calls are TRBV28 and TRBJ1-1, with TRBD1 as a possible D gene (6 bases). Germline CDR1 and CDR2: MDHEN and SYDVKM. The CDR3 is made up of 13 amino acids. The ends were cut back, 2 bases at V and 2 bases at J, with 6 bases in the middle. CDR3 sequence: CASSLGGNTEAFF. CDR3 coding DNA: TGTGCCAGCAGTTTAGGGGGCAACACTGAAGCTTTCTTT.

The CDR3 protein is CASSRDISSYNEQFF. CDR3 DNA sequence: TGCGCCAGCAGTAGGGACATTAGCTCCTACAATGAGCAGTTCTTC. This chain connects TRBV5-1 to TRBJ2-1, with D possibly TRBD1 on 6 matching bases. The CDR3 has 15 residues. The V gene's germline CDR1 is SGHRS and CDR2 YFSETQ. Deletions cut 5 bases from V and 0 bases from J, with 12 bases between.

The chain links TRBV4-1 to TRBJ2-1; 9 positions match TRBD2. V gave up 6 bases and J gave up 3 bases; unmatched junction bases: 3. The germline CDR1 and CDR2 sequences are MGHRA and YSYEKL. The length of the CDR3 is 14 residues. CDR3 nucleotide sequence: TGCGCCAGCAGGGATAGCGGGAGCTACAATGAGCAGTTCTTC. Translation gives CASRDSGSYNEQFF.

The V and J genes are TRBV28 and TRBJ1-2, with 8 nucleotides matching TRBD1. V lost 5 bases and J lost 5; bases outside the gene matches: 4. The CDR3 loop spans 13 amino acids. CDR1 is MDHEN and CDR2 is SYDVKM in the germline V gene. CDR3 nucleotide sequence: TGTGCCAGCAGTAAGGACAGGGTTTATGGCTACACCTTC. Translating it yields CASSKDRVYGYTF.

The CDR3 region is CATSREAGGPDTQYF. CDR3 nucleotides: TGTGCCACCAGCAGAGAAGCGGGAGGGCCAGATACGCAGTATTTT. This chain uses TRBV15 with TRBJ2-3; 10 positions agree with TRBD2. From germline, CDR1 is LNHNV and CDR2 YYDKDF (reference sequence). The CDR3 runs to 15 residues. J lost 4 bases, V lost 0 bases, and 1 base had no gene match. Together with reference TRBV15 and TRBJ2-3, the CDR3 gives the full variable domain: DAMVIQNPRYQVTQFGKPVTLSCSQTLNHNVMYWYQQKSSQAPKLLFHYYDKDFNNEADTPDNFQSRRPNTSFCFLDIRSPGLGDTAMYLCATSREAGGPDTQYFGPGTRLTVL.